This entry lists 22 T cell receptor beta chains sequenced from one sample in a study of cytomegalovirus exposure and HLA in healthy donors. PCR amplification relied on 60 Vbeta primers (plus 13 Jbeta primers). TCRdb's table, derived via immunoSEQ multiplex PCR, lists solely in-frame clones and lacks some. The sample holds roughly 220,000 clones; about 77% are singletons and the top ten take approximately 1.7%. Sequenced material: PBMCs. Receptors were obtained from a woman in her 30s in good health and CMV-seronegative.

The chain combines TRBV2 with TRBJ1-2; 7 nucleotides match TRBD1. Germline CDR1 reads SNHLY; CDR2 reads FYNNEI. The V gene end was trimmed by 9 bases and the J gene end by 2 bases; junction bases not matched to a gene: 6. The CDR3 loop spans 13 amino acids. CDR3 nucleotide sequence: TGTGCCAGGCAACAGGGGAGGAACTATGGCTACACCTTC. This gives the protein CARQQGRNYGYTF.

The CDR3 loop reads CASSLTSGLHEQYF. DNA for the CDR3: TGTGCCAGCAGCTTAACTTCTGGCCTGCACGAGCAGTACTTC. This chain uses TRBV7-3 with TRBJ2-7; D gene ambiguous. Germline lookup yields CDR1 SGHTA and CDR2 FQGTGA. The CDR3 consists of 14 residues. Trimming took 0 bases from V and 5 from J, leaving 11 bases between them.

This clone has just one count. The chain joins TRBV5-1 to TRBJ1-2; 7 nucleotides align to TRBD1. Per germline, CDR1 SGHRS and CDR2 YFSETQ. Trimming cost V 3 bases and J 0 bases; bases outside gene matches: 8. CDR3 length equals 16 residues. CDR3 DNA sequence: TGCGCCAGCAGCTACACAGGGGCCAGAACTAACTATGGCTACACCTTC. Encoded protein: CASSYTGARTNYGYTF.

The chain carries TRBV5-6 and TRBJ2-5; 9 bases map to TRBD2. Losses at the gene ends were 1 base for V and 4 bases for J; bases not matched to a gene: 14. Germline V gene sequence: CDR1 SGHDT, CDR2 YYEEEE. The length of the CDR3 is 18 residues. The CDR3 here is CASSLRLAGFPTPETQYF. DNA of the CDR3: TGTGCCAGCAGCTTGAGGCTAGCGGGATTCCCCACGCCAGAGACCCAGTACTTC. Complete variable domain (other parts from reference TRBV5-6 and TRBJ2-5): DAGVTQSPTHLIKTRGQQVTLRCSPKSGHDTVSWYQQALGQGPQFIFQYYEEEERQRGNFPDRFSGHQFPNYSSELNVNALLLGDSALYLCASSLRLAGFPTPETQYFGPGTRLLVL.

The V call is TRBV6-4, the J call TRBJ2-1, with a possible D match to TRBD2 (5 bases). V lost 6 bases and J lost 2, with 17 bases in between. CDR1 and CDR2 (germline): MRHNA, SNTAGT. The length of the CDR3 is 16 residues. The CDR3 sequence is CASRAVGRRAYNEQFF. In DNA, the CDR3 is TGTGCCAGCAGGGCAGTGGGGAGAAGGGCCTACAATGAGCAGTTCTTC.

The J gene is TRBJ2-2, the V gene TRBV10-1, with D uncertain. Trimming removed 6 bases from V and 2 bases from J, with 7 bases in between. Germline CDR1 and CDR2: WNHNN and SYGVQD (reference sequence). The CDR3 has 13 amino acids. This chain's CDR3 is CASSPKNTGELFF. DNA of the CDR3: TGCGCCAGCAGCCCAAAAAACACCGGGGAGCTGTTTTTT.

CDR3 nucleotide sequence: TGTGCCTGGGGCCGGAGCGGGAGTGACTACAATGAGCAGTTCTTC. Protein: CAWGRSGSDYNEQFF. The genes are TRBV30 and TRBJ2-1; the match to TRBD2 covers 8 bases. The CDR3 has 15 amino acids. V was pared by 5 bases and J by 3 bases, with 9 bases of the junction left unmatched. Per germline, CDR1 GTSNPN and CDR2 SVGIG (reference sequence).

The V call is TRBV7-8, the J call TRBJ2-1; 7 bases line up with TRBD2. This CDR3 spans 15 amino acids. Germline lookup yields CDR1 SGHVS and CDR2 FQNEAQ. V trimming: 1 base; J trimming: 5 bases; junction bases outside the gene matches: 5. CDR3 in DNA: TGTGCCAGCAGCTTAGAGCGCGGGAGAAACAATGAGCAGTTCTTC. Its translation: CASSLERGRNNEQFF.

The V gene is TRBV2, the J gene TRBJ2-3, with 8 bases identical to TRBD1. The trim removed 9 bases at V and 0 bases at J, leaving 8 bases unmatched. Germline V lookup: CDR1 SNHLY, CDR2 FYNNEI. The CDR3 is 15 amino acids. The CDR3 coding sequence is TGTGCCAGACGGACAGGGCTAACTAGCACAGATACGCAGTATTTT. Translating it yields CARRTGLTSTDTQYF. Looking up the rest from reference TRBV2 and TRBJ2-3 gives the full variable domain: EPEVTQTPSHQVTQMGQEVILRCVPISNHLYFYWYRQILGQKVEFLVSFYNNEISEKSEIFDDQFSVERPDGSNFTLKIRSTKLEDSAMYFCARRTGLTSTDTQYFGPGTRLTVL.

The chain carries TRBV5-1 and TRBJ2-3; 12 bases fit TRBD2. With 4 bases clipped from V and 2 bases from J, the junction kept 8 bases outside the gene matches. Germline loops: CDR1 SGHRS, CDR2 YFSETQ. The CDR3 loop spans 17 amino acids. The CDR3 protein is CASSPRTSGTFTDTQYF. DNA for the CDR3: TGCGCCAGCAGCCCCCGGACTAGCGGGACCTTCACAGATACGCAGTATTTT.

The chain uses TRBV19 and TRBJ2-6, with 10 bases fitting TRBD2. Germline loops: CDR1 LNHDA, CDR2 SQIVND (reference sequence). The V segment lost 4 bases and the J segment 0 bases; nucleotides outside the gene matches: 9. This CDR3 region has 19 residues. In DNA, the CDR3 is TGTGCCAGTAGTACTCCGGGACTAGCGACGTACTCTGGGGCCAACGTCCTGACTTTC. This encodes CASSTPGLATYSGANVLTF.

This clone has only one observation. CDR3 amino acids: CASSGPGLTGELFF. As DNA, the CDR3 is TGTGCCAGCAGTGGCCCAGGACTCACCGGGGAGCTGTTTTTT. J is TRBJ2-2 and V is TRBV6-1; possible D gene TRBD2, 5 bases. The CDR3 is made up of 14 amino acids. Trimming left V 4 bases short and J 4 bases short, with 10 bases between. Germline V gives CDR1 MNHNS, CDR2 SASEGT.

The V gene is TRBV7-3, the J gene TRBJ2-2; TRBD2 agrees at 9 bases. V gave up 7 bases and J gave up 0 bases; unmatched junction bases: 15. The germline CDR1 and CDR2 sequences are SGHTA and FQGTGA. The CDR3 is made up of 19 amino acids. CDR3 sequence (DNA): TGTGCCAGCACCCCGATGACTAGCGGAACTATCGCGAACACCGGGGAGCTGTTTTTT. This codes for CASTPMTSGTIANTGELFF. Variable domain in full (rest from reference TRBV7-3 and TRBJ2-2): GAGVSQTPSNKVTEKGKYVELRCDPISGHTALYWYRQSLGQGPEFLIYFQGTGAADDSGLPNDRFFAVRPEGSVSTLKIQRTERGDSAVYLCASTPMTSGTIANTGELFFGEGSRLTVL.

The chain recombines TRBV11-3 with TRBJ2-3; TRBD1 aligns across 7 bases. There are 16 residues in the CDR3. Germline V CDR1 and CDR2: SGHNT, YENEEA. V lost 5 bases, J lost 0 bases, and 8 bases stayed unmatched. The CDR3 nucleotides are TGTGCCAGCAGCCCCTCGACAGGGTACAGCACAGATACGCAGTATTTT. It encodes CASSPSTGYSTDTQYF.

The rearrangement joins TRBV9 to TRBJ1-6, with a weak D call TRBD1 (6 bases). V was shortened by 3 bases and J by 12 bases, with 7 bases between the two germline ends. The germline gives CDR1 SGDLS, CDR2 YYNGEE. This CDR3 spans 11 amino acids. CDR3 DNA sequence: TGTGCCAGCAGCGGAGGGGGACCCCTCCACTTT. This gives the protein CASSGGGPLHF. Full variable domain (missing parts from reference TRBV9 and TRBJ1-6): DSGVTQTPKHLITATGQRVTLRCSPRSGDLSVYWYQQSLDQGLQFLIQYYNGEERAKGNILERFSAQQFPDLHSELNLSSLELGDSALYFCASSGGGPLHFGNGTRLTVT.

This clone was counted between two and nine times. This rearrangement joins TRBV6-6 to TRBJ1-2; the D gene is possibly TRBD1 (6 bases). Germline V lookup: CDR1 MNHNY, CDR2 SVGAGI (reference sequence). V lost 6 bases, J lost 5 bases, and 19 bases lay in between. The CDR3 is 15 amino acids. The CDR3 sequence: CASSNSKQGFYGYTF. The CDR3 region has the DNA TGTGCCAGCAGCAATAGTAAACAGGGATTTTATGGCTACACCTTC.

In DNA form, the CDR3 reads TGTGCCAGCTCACTCGGACAGGGTAACCAAGAGACCCAGTACTTC. It is translated as CASSLGQGNQETQYF. The gene calls are TRBV18 and TRBJ2-5; TRBD1 aligns across 8 bases. The CDR3 runs 15 residues. Germline values: CDR1 KGHSH, CDR2 LQKENI. V was clipped by 4 bases and J by 0 bases; unmatched bases: 4.

A word on this clone: Germline and junction disagree at one end, which may indicate a read error. The chain is built from TRBV7-7 and TRBJ2-1, with 7 bases lining up with TRBD1. CDR3 length equals 16 residues. Germline CDR1 and CDR2: SSHAT and FNYEAQ (reference sequence). The CDR3 protein is CASSLVSEGAGNEQFF. The CDR3 DNA reads TGTGCTAGCAGCTTAGTTAGTGAGGGGGCCGGGAATGAGCAGTTCTTC.

The chain has TRBV25-1 and TRBJ1-2; no definite D call. The CDR3 totals 12 residues. Germline CDR1 is MGHDK and CDR2 is SYGVNS. Deletions cut 3 bases from V and 4 bases from J, with 6 bases between. The CDR3 here is CASSEQSYGYTF. CDR3 sequence (DNA): TGTGCCAGCAGTGAGCAGTCCTATGGCTACACCTTC.

The J gene is TRBJ2-5, the V gene TRBV5-1; the match to TRBD2 covers 7 bases. The CDR3 has 15 amino acids. Germline V gene data show CDR1 as SGHRS and CDR2 as YFSETQ. V dropped 4 bases and J dropped 4; count of bases not matched to a gene: 10. The CDR3 loop reads CASSPGLASGETQYF. In DNA, the CDR3 is TGCGCCAGCAGCCCAGGGTTGGCTAGCGGAGAGACCCAGTACTTC. Looking up the rest from reference TRBV5-1 and TRBJ2-5 gives the full variable domain: KAGVTQTPRYLIKTRGQQVTLSCSPISGHRSVSWYQQTPGQGLQFLFEYFSETQRNKGNFPGRFSGRQFSNSRSEMNVSTLELGDSALYLCASSPGLASGETQYFGPGTRLLVL.

The rearrangement links TRBV25-1 to TRBJ1-2; 7 bases align to TRBD1. This CDR3 has 15 amino acids. CDR1 is MGHDK, CDR2 SYGVNS, per germline. V dropped 3 bases and J dropped 8; count of bases not matched to a gene: 12. Here the CDR3 reads CASSDPTGESRGYTF. For the CDR3, the DNA is TGTGCCAGCAGTGATCCAACAGGGGAGTCAAGAGGCTACACCTTC.

For this clone: A read error may account for a junction end that differs from germline. The V call is TRBV7-9, the J call TRBJ2-3; D gene unclear. Looked up from germline, CDR1 is SEHNR and CDR2 is FQNEAQ (reference sequence). This CDR3 has 16 amino acids. CDR3 sequence reads: CSSSSTESPGTDTQYF. The CDR3 coding sequence is TGTTCCAGCAGCTCCACAGAGTCTCCTGGCACAGATACGCAGTATTTT.